A selection of T cell receptor beta chains follows, all from one sample in a study of tumor and adjacent non-tumor tissue in lung cancer. TCRdb called the multiplex PCR reads again in MiXCR, with one record for every CDR3 protein. The data show about 86,000 distinct CDR3 sequences, around 82% seen once. The specimen sequenced was distant non-tumor lung tissue. Source of these receptors: a woman between 45 and 60 years old with non-small cell lung cancer. CDR3s include the opening cysteine and the closing phenylalanine or tryptophan. Each record gives: V gene, D gene, CDR3 length, clone size, J gene, CDR3 DNA, CDR3 protein. D genes are given only for firm matches. Not all rows give a size; the values are once, few, many and, for expanded clones, a class.

TRBV20-1	-	12	many	TRBJ1-1	TGCAGTGCTTTATGGTGGAACACTGAAGCTTTCTTT	CSALWWNTEAFF
TRBV6-5	TRBD2	19	once	TRBJ2-5	TGTGCCAGCAGTTACCGGTCTAGCGGGAGGGCCGGGGGATCAGAAACCCAGTACTTC	CASSYRSSGRAGGSETQYF
TRBV30	-	13	-	TRBJ2-7	TGTGTCTGGAGTGGGCGCCTGGTGGGCGAGCAGTACTTC	CVWSGRLVGEQYF
TRBV28	-	15	-	TRBJ2-2	TGTACCAGCAGTTTATCTAGAGGGGTATCCGGGAAGCTGTTTTTT	CTSSLSRGVSGKLFF
TRBV29-1	-	15	-	TRBJ2-3	TGCAGCGTTGAGCGGCGGGCCCTAAACCGAGATACGCAGTATTTT	CSVERRALNRDTQYF
TRBV14	-	14	-	TRBJ2-1	TGTGCCAGGAGCCTTATGACAGGCCGCATTGAGCAGTTCTTC	CARSLMTGRIEQFF
TRBV28	-	17	-	TRBJ2-4	TGTACCAGCAGTCCGAACTCCCGGGAATTAGCCAAAAACATTCAGTACTTC	CTSSPNSRELAKNIQYF
TRBV10-3	-	13	-	TRBJ1-1	TGTGTCATCCGAGCGAAGTCGAACACTGAAGCTTTCTTT	CVIRAKSNTEAFF
TRBV20-1	TRBD2	20	-	TRBJ2-1	TGCACTGCTAGGGCCCCCGAAGGGACTAGCGGGAGTATGGTATACAATGAGCAGTTCTTC	CTARAPEGTSGSMVYNEQFF
TRBV5-5	-	15	-	TRBJ1-5	TGTGCCAGCAGCGTTAACCCGGATTGGCATCAGTCCCAGCATTTT	CASSVNPDWHQSQHF
TRBV6-5	-	18	-	TRBJ2-3	TGTGCCAGGAGTTACTCGTGGGGAGCGGTGGGGGGTACAGATACGCAGTATTTT	CARSYSWGAVGGTDTQYF
TRBV20-1	-	14	-	TRBJ2-3	TGCAGTGGTAGAAGTAGCGGAATCAAAGATACGCAGTATTTT	CSGRSSGIKDTQYF
TRBV6-1	TRBD1	14	-	TRBJ2-3	TGTGCCAGCAGGGAGACAGGGGGGGGCCAGCCCCAGTATTTT	CASRETGGGQPQYF
TRBV5-1	TRBD2	14	many	TRBJ2-7	TGCGCCAGCAAACCTTCTAGCGGAAATTACGAGCAGTACTTC	CASKPSSGNYEQYF
TRBV6-5	-	16	-	TRBJ2-7	TGTGCCAGTAGACCCATTAGGATAGGGGATTTCTACGAGCAGTACTTC	CASRPIRIGDFYEQYF
TRBV6-2/TRBV6-3	-	14	-	TRBJ2-3	TGTGCCAGCAGTTACACGGAGGAAACAGATACGCAGTATTTT	CASSYTEETDTQYF
TRBV28	TRBD1	15	few	TRBJ2-5	TGTGCCACATCGGGACAGGGACCCCTGGAGGAGACCCAGTACTTC	CATSGQGPLEETQYF
TRBV10-2	-	12	many	TRBJ2-5	TGCGCCAGCAGTTTACAGGGAGAGACCCAGTACTTC	CASSLQGETQYF
TRBV7-3	-	13	-	TRBJ2-1	TGTGCCAGCAGCCCGTCCTGGTACAATGAGCAGTTCTTC	CASSPSWYNEQFF
TRBV20-1	TRBD2	15	-	TRBJ2-3	TGTAATGCTAGAGATTCAGCGGGAGGGGCAGATACGCAGTATTTT	CNARDSAGGADTQYF
TRBV14	-	15	many	TRBJ1-4	TGTGCCAGCAGCCACCCGAAGGGTAAAACTGAAAAACTGTTTTTT	CASSHPKGKTEKLFF
TRBV10-3	-	19	medium-sized	TRBJ2-4	TGTGCCATCAGAACCCGACGGCCCCCTGTACATATGGCCAAAAACATTCAGTACTTC	CAIRTRRPPVHMAKNIQYF
TRBV5-1	TRBD2	15	once	TRBJ2-7	TGCGCCAGCCGGACTAGCGTGATCTCTACCCACGAGCAGTACTTC	CASRTSVISTHEQYF
TRBV11-2	TRBD2	15	-	TRBJ2-7	TGTGCCAGGAGCACGGGACTAGCGGCAGCCTACGATCAGTACTTC	CARSTGLAAAYDQYF
TRBV6-1	TRBD2	15	-	TRBJ2-5	TGTGCTAGCACCTTCGGACTAGGGGTTGTAGAGACCCAGTACTTC	CASTFGLGVVETQYF
TRBV5-4	-	15	-	TRBJ2-2	TGTGCCAGCAGCGACCGGGAAACCCACACCGGGGAGCTGTTATTT	CASSDRETHTGELLF
TRBV6-1	TRBD2	15	-	TRBJ2-1	TGTGCCAGCGACCTCTGGGCGGGAGGGTACAATGAGCAGTTCTTT	CASDLWAGGYNEQFF
TRBV6-6	-	15	-	TRBJ2-5	TGTGCCAGCAGTTACGGCAGCAGCAATCAAGAGACCCAGTACTTC	CASSYGSSNQETQYF
TRBV4-2	-	16	medium-sized	TRBJ2-1	TGTGCCAGCAGCCAAGGTTTAGTGGAATACAACAATGAGCAGTTCTTC	CASSQGLVEYNNEQFF
TRBV7-7	-	14	many	TRBJ2-5	TGTGCTAGCAGCTCCGACTCCTTGCAAGAGACCCAGTACTTC	CASSSDSLQETQYF
TRBV4-1	TRBD1	19	-	TRBJ2-5	TGCGCCAGCAGCCGGTGCTGGGACAGAGGATGGGCGATCCCAGAGACCCAGTACTTC	CASSRCWDRGWAIPETQYF
TRBV5-6	-	16	-	TRBJ2-5	TGTGCCAGGAGCCTATATGTCGAGGGGGGCGAAGAGACCCAGTACTTC	CARSLYVEGGEETQYF
TRBV12-3/TRBV12-4	-	14	-	TRBJ2-5	TGTGCCAGCAGCTTATCAGGGACCCAAGAGACCCAGTATTTC	CASSLSGTQETQYF
TRBV29-1	-	11	medium-sized	TRBJ2-7	TGCAGCGTCTCCCGGGACGGCGAGCAGTACTTC	CSVSRDGEQYF
TRBV29-1	-	13	-	TRBJ2-1	TGCAGCGTTGCACTCCGGGGGATCAATGAGCAGTTCTTC	CSVALRGINEQFF
TRBV10-2	TRBD1	17	-	TRBJ2-1	TGCTCCAGCAGTGAGTCAGGGGGTAATCCCTCCTACAATGAGCAGTTCTTC	CSSSESGGNPSYNEQFF
TRBV11-2	TRBD1	15	-	TRBJ2-7	TGTGCCGGCAGCACAGGGACAGGGCGCACCCACGAGCAGTACTTC	CAGSTGTGRTHEQYF
TRBV6-6	-	13	-	TRBJ1-1	TGTGCCAGCAGTCATTGGGACGAGGGTGAAGCTTTCTTT	CASSHWDEGEAFF
TRBV10-3	-	13	-	TRBJ2-7	TGTGCCATCACCCAGGGGCCCCTCTACGAGCAATACTTC	CAITQGPLYEQYF
TRBV11-2	-	14	few	TRBJ2-1	TGTGCTAGCAGCCTCTACACTAGCTCCAATGAGCAGTCCTTC	CASSLYTSSNEQSF
TRBV5-8	TRBD1	14	many	TRBJ2-5	TGTGCCAGCAGCTCCGGACAGGGGGGTGAGACCCAGTACTTC	CASSSGQGGETQYF
TRBV6-1	TRBD1	13	few	TRBJ2-2	TGTGCCGGGCGGGACAGGGACGTCGGGGAGCTGCTTTTT	CAGRDRDVGELLF
TRBV19	-	15	-	TRBJ1-5	TGTGCCAGTAGGGCAGACAGGTTGCAGGCCCAGCCCCAGCATTTT	CASRADRLQAQPQHF
TRBV5-6	-	15	-	TRBJ1-5	TGTGCCAGCGGCTTCGGACTTACTAGCAATCAGCCTCAGCATTTT	CASGFGLTSNQPQHF
TRBV12-3/TRBV12-4	TRBD1	13	many	TRBJ1-2	TGTGCCAGCAGTCAGGACAGGGGATATGGCTACACCTTC	CASSQDRGYGYTF
TRBV7-2	-	14	-	TRBJ1-1	TGTGCCAGCAGCTCCTCCTCAGGGAACACTGAAGCTTTCTTT	CASSSSSGNTEAFF
TRBV4-2	-	16	-	TRBJ2-3	TGTGCCAGTAGCCCGGCACGCGAGGAGAGCGCAGATACGCAGTATTTT	CASSPAREESADTQYF
TRBV6-5	TRBD1	15	-	TRBJ1-1	TGTGTCAGCACCCCTCCTACAGGGGGCGGTAGTGAAGCTTTCTTT	CVSTPPTGGGSEAFF
TRBV11-2	TRBD2	15	-	TRBJ2-7	TGTGCCAGCAGCTTAGTGGCGGGAGGTCGGTACGAGCAGTACTTC	CASSLVAGGRYEQYF
TRBV6-1	-	14	-	TRBJ2-7	TGTGCCAGCCGCTCCAGCGCATCGTCCAACGAGCAGTACTTC	CASRSSASSNEQYF
TRBV7-9	-	17	-	TRBJ1-3	TGTGCCAGCAGCTCCGGGAGAGGGCCTGCATCTGGAAACACCGTATATTTT	CASSSGRGPASGNTVYF
TRBV10-3	-	12	-	TRBJ2-7	TGTGCTATAGCAGTGGAAAACTACGAGCAGTACTTC	CAIAVENYEQYF
TRBV12-3/TRBV12-4	-	14	-	TRBJ2-7	TGTGCCAGTAGTTTTGGGGGTAAGTCCTACGAGCAGTACTTC	CASSFGGKSYEQYF
TRBV12-3/TRBV12-4	-	13	once	TRBJ2-3	TGTGCCAGCAGTTATTTTGACTTCGATACACAGTATTTT	CASSYFDFDTQYF
TRBV29-1	-	13	few	TRBJ2-7	TGCAGCGTGGAAAGGCCCTCCAAGGTGGGGCAGTACTTC	CSVERPSKVGQYF
TRBV4-2	TRBD2	12	-	TRBJ2-2	TGTGCCAGCAGCCCGGCCGGGGGGAAGCTGTTCTTT	CASSPAGGKLFF
TRBV7-8	-	16	-	TRBJ2-7	TGTGCCTGCGAAAAGAAGCAGCGTGGACCCTTCTACGAGCAGTACTTC	CACEKKQRGPFYEQYF
TRBV20-1	-	15	many	TRBJ2-7	TGCAGTGCTAGAGACCCCTTGGGAGGTCTACACGAGCAGTACTTC	CSARDPLGGLHEQYF
TRBV10-2	TRBD1	15	-	TRBJ2-1	TGCGCCAGCAGCTGGACAGGGGTGGGTTACAATGGGCAGTTCTTC	CASSWTGVGYNGQFF
TRBV11-2	TRBD1	16	-	TRBJ2-1	TGCGCCAGTAGCTTGGAACCGAGACAGGGATTCACTGAGCAGTTCTTC	CASSLEPRQGFTEQFF